Listed below are T cell receptor beta chains from one sample, sequenced in a study of memory CD4+ T cells and cytomegalovirus serostatus. The table came from immunoSEQ multiplex PCR; TCRdb's copy has only in-frame clones and leaves some out. The sample consists of tens of thousands of clones, around 75% of them appearing once. Sequenced: memory CD4+ T cells from blood. The receptors originated from an adult in good health and CMV-seronegative. Both conserved end residues are part of each CDR3. D genes are given only for firm matches. Some rows mark clone size as missing; the rest say once, few, many or name a class of expanded clone.

v_gene	d_gene	abundance	j_gene	CDR3aa	CDR3nt
TRBV5-6	TRBD1	NA	TRBJ2-5	CASSSLQGRVTQYF	TGTGCCAGCAGCTCCCTACAGGGGCGGGTGACCCAGTACTTC
TRBV19	NA	few	TRBJ1-1	CASSIGTGKAFF	TGTGCCAGTAGTATTGGTACAGGGAAAGCTTTCTTT
TRBV7-2	TRBD2	NA	TRBJ2-7	CASSLAGGGSYEQYF	TGTGCCAGCAGCTTAGCGGGCGGGGGCTCCTACGAGCAGTACTTC
TRBV19	TRBD1	NA	TRBJ1-4	CASSRDGTANEKLFF	TGTGCCAGTAGCCGGGACGGGACAGCTAATGAAAAACTGTTTTTT
TRBV2	TRBD1	NA	TRBJ2-5	CASRFTGGAQETQYF	TGTGCCAGCAGGTTCACAGGGGGCGCACAAGAGACCCAGTACTTC
TRBV27	NA	medium-sized	TRBJ1-2	CASSDQGWKGYTF	TGTGCCAGCAGTGATCAGGGATGGAAGGGCTACACCTTC
TRBV6-1	TRBD1	medium-sized	TRBJ2-7	CASGTGQTKMYEQYF	TGTGCCAGCGGGACAGGACAGACGAAGATGTACGAGCAGTACTTC
TRBV7-6	TRBD1	NA	TRBJ2-5	CASSLTGQGETQYF	TGTGCCAGCAGCTTAACGGGACAGGGAGAGACCCAGTACTTC
TRBV18	NA	NA	TRBJ1-1	CASSAGQNTEAFF	TGTGCCAGCTCAGCGGGTCAGAACACTGAAGCTTTCTTT
TRBV4-1	NA	few	TRBJ1-3	CASSQRRGGLDRSGNTIYF	TGCGCCAGCAGCCAACGCCGGGGGGGGCTGGATCGCTCTGGAAACACCATATATTTT
TRBV14	NA	NA	TRBJ2-7	CASSQDYLPYEQYF	TGTGCCAGCAGCCAAGATTACCTGCCCTACGAGCAGTACTTC
TRBV4-1	NA	NA	TRBJ2-7	CASSRQRSGSDEQYF	TGCGCCAGCAGCCGGCAAAGGTCGGGTTCCGACGAGCAGTACTTC
TRBV14	NA	NA	TRBJ2-7	CASSQVSTGYYEQYF	TGTGCCAGCAGCCAAGTTAGTACAGGGTACTACGAGCAGTACTTC
TRBV5-1	TRBD2	few	TRBJ2-3	CASSSGTSGHTDTQYF	TGCGCCAGCAGCTCAGGGACTAGCGGGCACACAGATACGCAGTATTTT
TRBV2	NA	NA	TRBJ2-7	CASSVQTIYEQYF	TGTGCCAGCAGTGTTCAGACTATCTACGAGCAGTACTTC
TRBV7-2	NA	NA	TRBJ2-5	CASSLVQKETQYF	TGTGCCAGCAGCTTAGTGCAGAAAGAGACCCAGTACTTC
TRBV6-5	TRBD1	NA	TRBJ1-2	CASKVGQAAYGYTF	TGTGCCAGCAAGGTGGGACAGGCGGCCTATGGCTACACCTTC
TRBV2	NA	once	TRBJ1-2	CASTKIPGEGDGYTF	TGTGCCAGCACTAAGATCCCCGGGGAGGGGGATGGCTACACCTTC
TRBV5-6	NA	few	TRBJ2-1	CASSLRIGSYNEQFF	TGTGCCAGCAGCTTGCGGATAGGGTCCTACAATGAGCAGTTCTTC
TRBV6-5	NA	NA	TRBJ2-3	CASSPRRADTQYF	TGTGCCAGCAGCCCCAGACGGGCAGATACGCAGTATTTT
TRBV6-5	NA	NA	TRBJ1-1	CASSSWVRGHGAFF	TGTGCCAGCAGTTCATGGGTGCGGGGGCATGGAGCTTTCTTT
TRBV19	TRBD1	NA	TRBJ2-1	CASSIGDRGAPGNEQFF	TGTGCCAGTAGTATAGGGGACAGGGGGGCCCCCGGGAATGAGCAGTTCTTC
TRBV10-3	NA	NA	TRBJ2-3	CATTSGYSTDTQYF	TGTGCCACCACAAGCGGGTACAGCACAGATACGCAGTATTTT
TRBV4-3	NA	few	TRBJ2-7	CASSQGFGGLGGTREQYF	TGCGCCAGCAGCCAAGGCTTCGGGGGACTCGGCGGTACACGCGAGCAGTACTTC
TRBV18	NA	NA	TRBJ1-1	CASSPPRVLNTEAFF	TGTGCCAGCTCACCACCGAGGGTACTGAACACTGAAGCTTTCTTT
TRBV5-1	TRBD1	NA	TRBJ2-1	CASSKTGHNEQFF	TGCGCCAGCAGCAAGACAGGGCACAATGAGCAGTTCTTC
TRBV19	NA	NA	TRBJ1-3	CASRGLNTIYF	TGTGCCAGTAGGGGGTTAAACACCATATATTTT
TRBV14	TRBD1	NA	TRBJ1-2	CASSQISGGNYGYTF	TGTGCCAGCAGCCAAATATCAGGGGGCAACTATGGCTACACCTTC
TRBV6-5	NA	NA	TRBJ1-1	CASSSGPGGRVAFF	TGTGCCAGCAGTAGCGGACCCGGGGGCCGCGTAGCTTTCTTT
TRBV6-5	NA	NA	TRBJ1-4	CASRTQGRDEKLFF	TGTGCCAGTCGCACTCAGGGTCGGGATGAAAAACTGTTTTTT
TRBV18	NA	few	TRBJ1-1	CASSPGVGTEAFF	TGTGCCAGCTCACCAGGGGTCGGCACTGAAGCTTTCTTT
TRBV5-6	NA	NA	TRBJ1-4	CASSLSRRTTNEKLFF	TGTGCCAGCAGCTTGTCCAGGAGAACAACTAATGAAAAACTGTTTTTT
TRBV19	NA	NA	TRBJ1-5	CASSIVGIRGGNQPQHF	TGTGCCAGTAGTATAGTGGGAATTCGGGGTGGCAATCAGCCCCAGCATTTT
TRBV7-3	TRBD1	NA	TRBJ1-2	CASSLRAGQALLGLGYTF	TGTGCCAGCAGCTTAAGGGCCGGACAGGCGCTTCTGGGGCTTGGCTACACCTTC
TRBV18	NA	few	TRBJ1-5	CASSPDSGNQPQHF	TGTGCCAGCTCACCCGACAGTGGCAATCAGCCCCAGCATTTT
TRBV11-1	TRBD1	NA	TRBJ1-1	CASSFGDRGRNTEAFF	TGTGCCAGCAGCTTCGGCGACAGGGGAAGGAACACTGAAGCTTTCTTT
TRBV4-2	NA	once	TRBJ2-6	CASSQVVAIGANVLTF	TGTGCCAGCAGCCAAGTAGTGGCGATTGGGGCCAACGTCCTGACTTTC
TRBV5-4	TRBD1	NA	TRBJ2-1	CASSLGGGQGAEQFF	TGTGCCAGCAGCTTGGGTGGGGGACAGGGGGCTGAGCAGTTCTTC
TRBV7-9	TRBD1	NA	TRBJ2-7	CASSARGYEQYF	TGTGCCAGCAGCGCCAGGGGGTACGAGCAGTACTTC
TRBV19	TRBD2	NA	TRBJ2-3	CASSISLAGTTDTQYF	TGTGCCAGTAGTATATCACTAGCGGGGACCACAGATACGCAGTATTTT
TRBV6-5	NA	once	TRBJ1-1	CASSYSRVYTEAFF	TGTGCCAGCAGTTATTCTCGGGTCTACACTGAAGCTTTCTTT
TRBV6-5	NA	few	TRBJ2-7	CASSYSSKGTYEQYF	TGTGCCAGCAGTTACTCGAGTAAGGGAACCTACGAGCAGTACTTC
TRBV19	TRBD1	NA	TRBJ2-3	CASSRRTGGITDTQYF	TGTGCCAGTAGTAGACGGACAGGGGGAATCACAGATACGCAGTATTTT
TRBV20-1	NA	NA	TRBJ2-7	CRASTGYEQYF	TGCAGAGCCTCAACAGGTTACGAGCAGTACTTC
TRBV7-2	NA	NA	TRBJ1-3	CASSHRLSSGNTIYF	TGTGCCAGCAGCCACAGGCTGAGCTCTGGAAACACCATATATTTT
TRBV28	NA	NA	TRBJ2-1	CASSLTVQGKFGEQFF	TGTGCCAGCAGTTTAACGGTACAGGGAAAGTTTGGTGAGCAGTTCTTC
TRBV28	NA	NA	TRBJ2-3	CASSLHRDPPDTQYF	TGTGCCAGCAGTCTCCACAGGGACCCCCCAGATACGCAGTATTTT
TRBV6-6	NA	NA	TRBJ1-2	CASTAVYGYTF	TGTGCCAGCACAGCCGTCTATGGCTACACCTTC
TRBV4-2	NA	few	TRBJ1-2	CASSQDRDYGYTF	TGTGCCAGCAGCCAAGACAGGGACTATGGCTACACCTTC
TRBV27	NA	NA	TRBJ1-1	CASSSVIGEWNTEAFF	TGTGCCAGCAGTTCCGTAATTGGGGAGTGGAACACTGAAGCTTTCTTT
TRBV18	TRBD1	NA	TRBJ2-5	CASSPGQGQETQYF	TGTGCCAGCTCACCAGGACAGGGGCAAGAGACCCAGTACTTC
TRBV7-3	NA	NA	TRBJ2-2	CASSPGVQNTGELFF	TGTGCCAGCAGCCCAGGGGTGCAAAACACCGGGGAGCTGTTTTTT
TRBV4-2	NA	NA	TRBJ2-7	CASSPRYSTYEQYF	TGTGCCAGCAGCCCCAGGTATTCCACCTACGAGCAGTACTTC